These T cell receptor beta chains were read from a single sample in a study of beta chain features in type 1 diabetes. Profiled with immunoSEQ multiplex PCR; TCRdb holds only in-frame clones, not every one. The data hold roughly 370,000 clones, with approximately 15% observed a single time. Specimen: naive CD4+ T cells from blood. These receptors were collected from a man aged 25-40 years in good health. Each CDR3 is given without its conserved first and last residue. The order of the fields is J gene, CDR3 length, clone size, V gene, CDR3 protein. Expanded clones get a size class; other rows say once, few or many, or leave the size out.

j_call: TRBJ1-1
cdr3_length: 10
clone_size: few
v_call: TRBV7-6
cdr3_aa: ASSPWTGEAF

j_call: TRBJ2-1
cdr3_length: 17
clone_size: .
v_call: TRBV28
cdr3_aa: ASSLTLPGTSGRKCEQF

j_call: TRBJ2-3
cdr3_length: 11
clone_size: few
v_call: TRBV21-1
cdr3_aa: ASTEWGPDTQY

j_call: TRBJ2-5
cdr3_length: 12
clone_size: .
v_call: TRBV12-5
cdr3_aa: ASGLLGQVKTQY

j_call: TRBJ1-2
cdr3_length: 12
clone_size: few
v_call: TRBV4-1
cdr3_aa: ASSQEGDRSGYT

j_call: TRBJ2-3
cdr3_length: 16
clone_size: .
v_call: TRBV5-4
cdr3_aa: ASSIGPSGGSGTDTQY

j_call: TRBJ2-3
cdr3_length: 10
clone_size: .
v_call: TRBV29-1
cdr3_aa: SAGWGGDTQY

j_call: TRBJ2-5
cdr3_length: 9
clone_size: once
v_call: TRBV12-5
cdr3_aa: ASGLPRTQY

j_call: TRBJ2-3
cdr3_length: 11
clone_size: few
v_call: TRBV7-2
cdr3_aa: ASCERGSDTQY

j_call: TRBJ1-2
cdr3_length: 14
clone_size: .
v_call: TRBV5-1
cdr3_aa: ASSLQQPGRGYGYT